The 30 T cell receptor beta chains below come from one sample, sequenced in a study of OX40 agonist ivuxolimab in advanced cancers. Libraries came from the immunoSEQ multiplex PCR assay. TCRdb's version of the immuneACCESS table is confined to in-frame rearrangements and falls short of the full clone set. An unresolved V gene accounts for under half of the shortfall where checked; the remainder is of unknown origin. The sample yields 75,000 to 100,000 clones; about 91% were counted once. The ten largest account for around 0.33% of the sample. Source: CD4+ or CD8+ T cells sorted from blood, taken in a trial of the OX40 agonist ivuxolimab. Every receptor here comes from an adult with an advanced solid tumor such as melanoma, head and neck, liver or kidney cancer.

The chain couples TRBV7-6 to TRBJ2-3, with TRBD2 matching over 9 bases. The ends lost 5 bases at V and 6 bases at J; junction bases unmatched: 6. Germline V gene data show CDR1 as SGHVS and CDR2 as FNYEAQ. The CDR3 has 14 residues. CDR3 sequence (DNA): TGTGCCAGCAGCCGTGGGACTAGCTCCGATACGCAGTATTTT. Its translation: CASSRGTSSDTQYF.

The V call is TRBV7-2, the J call TRBJ1-5; no reliable D call. The CDR3 contains 13 residues. In germline, CDR1 is SGHTA, CDR2 FQGNSA. The germline V and J ends were trimmed by 4 bases and 6 bases, with 10 bases remaining between them. CDR3 amino acids: CASSSKGGQPQHF. As DNA, the CDR3 is TGTGCCAGCAGCTCTAAGGGCGGTCAGCCCCAGCATTTT.

This chain connects TRBV15 to TRBJ2-5; the D is unclear. Germline loops: CDR1 LNHNV, CDR2 YYDKDF (reference sequence). This CDR3 contains 14 residues. V shed 2 bases and J shed 0 bases, with 7 bases lying between them. CDR3 DNA: TGTGCCACCAGCAGACGGCGGTACCAAGAGACCCAGTACTTC. Translated, it gives CATSRRRYQETQYF. The full variable domain, in which reference TRBV15 and TRBJ2-5 provide the parts outside the CDR3, is DAMVIQNPRYQVTQFGKPVTLSCSQTLNHNVMYWYQQKSSQAPKLLFHYYDKDFNNEADTPDNFQSRRPNTSFCFLDIRSPGLGDTAMYLCATSRRRYQETQYFGPGTRLLVL.

The V call is TRBV5-5, the J call TRBJ2-5; D not certain. Germline V gene sequence: CDR1 SGHKS, CDR2 YYEKEE (reference sequence). V lost 1 base to trimming and J lost 2 bases, with 9 bases between them. The CDR3 runs to 14 residues. In DNA form, the CDR3 reads TGTGCCAGCAGCTTGAAAACAGTTCAAGAGACCCAGTACTTC. Translating it yields CASSLKTVQETQYF. Full variable domain (outside the CDR3, taken from reference TRBV5-5 and TRBJ2-5): DAGVTQSPTHLIKTRGQQVTLRCSPISGHKSVSWYQQVLGQGPQFIFQYYEKEERGRGNFPDRFSARQFPNYSSELNVNALLLGDSALYLCASSLKTVQETQYFGPGTRLLVL.

The chain employs TRBV28 and TRBJ2-1, with 9 nucleotides matching TRBD2. The germline gives CDR1 MDHEN, CDR2 SYDVKM. The CDR3 covers 14 residues. Trimming removed 7 bases from V and 2 bases from J; junction bases left unmatched: 3. The CDR3 loop reads CASTLAGTYNEQFF. CDR3 bases: TGTGCCAGCACTCTAGCGGGAACCTACAATGAGCAGTTCTTC.

The chain recombines TRBV9 with TRBJ2-7; D might be TRBD1 (6 bases). Trimming pared 0 bases from V and 1 base from J, leaving 14 bases between. The germline CDR1 and CDR2 sequences are SGDLS and YYNGEE. The CDR3 runs to 16 residues. CDR3 protein: CASSVGAGTTSYEQYF. CDR3 coding DNA: TGTGCCAGCAGCGTAGGGGCCGGGACAACTTCCTACGAGCAGTACTTC.

In this sample, this clone turned up once. V and J are TRBV6-5 and TRBJ2-5, with D maybe TRBD1 (6 bases). The V gene lost 7 bases and the J gene lost 5 bases, with 20 bases spanning the gap. The CDR3 totals 15 residues. Germline V gene lookup returns CDR1 MNHEY and CDR2 SVGAGI. The CDR3: CASTAQARGLETQYF. In DNA form, the CDR3 reads TGTGCCAGCACCGCCCAGGCCAGGGGATTGGAGACCCAGTACTTC.

The chain combines TRBV6-4 with TRBJ1-1; tentative D call: TRBD1 (5 bases). Trimming cost V 4 bases and J 0 bases, with 15 bases left between them. The CDR3 runs to 16 residues. Germline CDR1 reads MRHNA; CDR2 reads SNTAGT. Here the CDR3 DNA reads TGTGCCAGCAGTGGTAGGGGTCTGGGTATGAACACTGAAGCTTTCTTT. Its protein product is CASSGRGLGMNTEAFF.

Only one count was recorded for this clone. The rearrangement uses TRBV7-6 and TRBJ2-5; the match to TRBD2 covers 7 bases. There are 16 residues in the CDR3. The trim removed 2 bases at V and 5 bases at J, leaving 11 bases unmatched. In germline, CDR1 is SGHVS, CDR2 FNYEAQ. The CDR3 sequence: CASSLRTGGPLETQYF. The CDR3 nucleotides read TGTGCCAGCAGCTTAAGAACGGGGGGTCCGCTTGAGACCCAGTACTTC.

The chain has TRBV18 and TRBJ2-7; TRBD2 matches at 9 bases. The germline V gene encodes CDR1 KGHSH and CDR2 LQKENI. V was pared by 5 bases and J by 0 bases, with 8 bases of the junction left unmatched. The CDR3 consists of 16 residues. The CDR3 here is CASSALAGPLSYEQYF. The CDR3 bases are TGTGCCAGCTCAGCACTAGCGGGCCCGCTCTCCTACGAGCAGTACTTC.

This chain links TRBV10-3 with TRBJ2-7; D not certain. Germline CDR1 and CDR2: ENHRY and SYGVKD. Trimming took 5 bases from V and 6 from J, leaving 20 bases between them. The CDR3 sequence is 15 residues long. The CDR3 protein is CAISPSDGFSGEQYF. DNA of the CDR3: TGTGCCATCAGTCCCTCGGACGGATTCTCGGGCGAGCAGTACTTC.

This clone was seen once. The genes are TRBV6-6 and TRBJ2-5; 12 bases fit TRBD1. J was trimmed by 5 bases and V by 7 bases; bases with no gene match: 8. The CDR3 extends over 15 amino acids. Per germline, CDR1 MNHNY and CDR2 SVGAGI (reference sequence). CDR3 nucleotides: TGTGCCAGCACGTTAGGGACAGGGGGCGAGGAGACCCAGTACTTC. Protein: CASTLGTGGEETQYF.

CDR3 region: CASSVSTGSGNTIYF. The DNA for the CDR3 is TGTGCCAGCAGCGTAAGTACAGGCTCTGGAAACACCATATATTTT. V usage is TRBV9 and J usage is TRBJ1-3, with D perhaps matching TRBD1 (5 bases). The germline V gene encodes CDR1 SGDLS and CDR2 YYNGEE. CDR3 length: 15 residues. V lost 1 base to trimming and J lost 0 bases, with 8 bases between them.

The chain combines TRBV9 with TRBJ2-1, with D maybe TRBD2 (5 bases). The CDR3 covers 11 residues. V gave up 3 bases and J gave up 10 bases, with 8 bases separating them. The V gene's germline CDR1 is SGDLS and CDR2 YYNGEE. The DNA for the CDR3 is TGTGCCAGCAGCGGGACTGAAGAGCAGTTCTTC. It translates to CASSGTEEQFF. The full variable domain, with the rest looked up from reference TRBV9 and TRBJ2-1, is DSGVTQTPKHLITATGQRVTLRCSPRSGDLSVYWYQQSLDQGLQFLIQYYNGEERAKGNILERFSAQQFPDLHSELNLSSLELGDSALYFCASSGTEEQFFGPGTRLTVL.

J is TRBJ2-5 and V is TRBV10-3; D is possibly TRBD2 (6 bases). Looked up from germline, CDR1 is ENHRY and CDR2 is SYGVKD. V lost 0 bases and J 7 bases, leaving 12 bases between the germline ends. The CDR3 consists of 14 residues. CDR3 residues: CAISESEGIGTQYF. The CDR3 DNA is TGTGCCATCAGTGAGTCGGAGGGGATCGGGACCCAGTACTTC.

The chain joins TRBV6-1 to TRBJ1-4; unclear D gene. The germline V gene encodes CDR1 MNHNS and CDR2 SASEGT. The CDR3 has 12 residues. Deletions cut 3 bases from V and 11 bases from J, with 10 bases between. The CDR3: CASSERLRKLFF. The CDR3 nucleotides read TGTGCCAGCAGTGAGCGCCTGCGGAAACTGTTTTTT.

In DNA form, the CDR3 reads TGCGCCAGCAGCCAAGGACGGCAGGAGAACACTGAAGCTTTCTTT. Translation gives CASSQGRQENTEAFF. The V and J genes are TRBV4-3 and TRBJ1-1, with unresolved D. The CDR3 covers 15 residues. V was trimmed by 1 base and J by 1 base, leaving 10 bases between them. CDR1 and CDR2 (germline): LGHNA, YSLEER.

The rearrangement links TRBV10-3 to TRBJ2-1; D may be TRBD2 (6 bases). The CDR3 is 13 amino acids. V was clipped by 6 bases and J by 8 bases, with 14 bases between them. From germline, CDR1 is ENHRY and CDR2 SYGVKD. CDR3 protein: CAIREGLQDEQFF. CDR3 sequence (DNA): TGTGCCATCAGGGAGGGACTGCAAGATGAGCAGTTCTTC.

CDR3 coding DNA: TGTGCCAGCAAACGGGGCGGTAGCACAGATACGCAGTATTTT. Its protein product is CASKRGGSTDTQYF. The chain recombines TRBV9 with TRBJ2-3, with D perhaps given as TRBD1 or TRBD2 (5 bases each). Trimming left V 6 bases short and J 0 bases short, with 11 bases between. CDR1 and CDR2 (germline): SGDLS, YYNGEE. The CDR3 is 14 amino acids.

J is TRBJ2-3 and V is TRBV4-1; D remains ambiguous. The germline gives CDR1 MGHRA, CDR2 YSYEKL. V lost 1 base to trimming and J lost 11 bases, with 13 bases between them. The CDR3 has 13 amino acids. CDR3 nucleotides: TGCGCCAGCAGCCAAGCACATGGACGCCAGCAGTATTTT. This sequence encodes CASSQAHGRQQYF.

The chain combines TRBV2 with TRBJ1-4; D gene uncertain. The V end lost 0 bases, the J end lost 11 bases, and 13 bases lay between the germline ends. CDR3 length: 14 residues. CDR1 is SNHLY, CDR2 FYNNEI, per germline. CDR3 bases: TGTGCCAGCAGTGAAGCGCTTCTCCGAGGGAAACTGTTTTTT. It is translated as CASSEALLRGKLFF.

The gene calls are TRBV5-1 and TRBJ2-4; TRBD1 matches at 8 bases. The germline gives CDR1 SGHRS, CDR2 YFSETQ. The CDR3 contains 13 residues. V lost 5 bases to trimming and J lost 6 bases; unmatched junction nucleotides: 4. The DNA of the CDR3 is TGCGCCAGCAGTCCAGGGGGCGTAAACATTCAGTACTTC. Translation: CASSPGGVNIQYF.

The chain uses TRBV18 and TRBJ1-2; a weak D match, TRBD1 (5 bases). CDR1 is KGHSH, CDR2 LQKENI, per germline. V lost 6 bases to trimming and J lost 9 bases, with 11 bases between them. The length of the CDR3 is 11 residues. The CDR3 coding sequence is TGTGCCAGCTCCGCGGGGGAGAGCTACACCTTC. It translates to CASSAGESYTF.

The rearrangement uses TRBV5-1 and TRBJ2-1; tentatively, D is TRBD1 (5 bases). The CDR3 is made up of 14 amino acids. From germline, CDR1 is SGHRS and CDR2 YFSETQ. V lost 3 bases to trimming and J lost 8 bases, with 15 bases between them. CDR3 residues: CASSSARGWDEQFF. Here the CDR3 DNA reads TGCGCCAGCAGCTCAGCAAGGGGATGGGATGAGCAGTTCTTC.

V usage is TRBV11-2 and J usage is TRBJ1-5, with 8 bases matching TRBD1. This CDR3 contains 14 residues. V shed 4 bases and J 6 bases; nucleotides not matched to a gene: 5. Germline CDR1 is SGHAT and CDR2 is FQNNGV. The CDR3 region has the DNA TGTGCCAGCAGCTCAGACAGGGGTGGTCAGCCCCAGCATTTT. Its protein is CASSSDRGGQPQHF.

The chain has TRBV28 and TRBJ2-7; 10 bases line up with TRBD2. Germline CDR1 is MDHEN and CDR2 is SYDVKM. The CDR3 sequence is 13 residues long. J lost 3 bases, V lost 9 bases, and 5 bases had no gene match. DNA for the CDR3: TGTGCCAGTAGCGGGAGGCCTAACTACGAGCAGTACTTC. The encoded protein is CASSGRPNYEQYF.

This chain uses TRBV18 with TRBJ2-1; 10 nucleotides match TRBD2. The V gene end was trimmed by 5 bases and the J gene end by 10 bases; junction bases not matched to a gene: 8. CDR1 and CDR2 from the germline V gene are KGHSH and LQKENI. This CDR3 is built from 14 residues. The CDR3 DNA reads TGTGCCAGCTCATCCTCCGGAGCGGGAGGGGAGCAGTTCTTC. Translation: CASSSSGAGGEQFF.

The chain combines TRBV2 with TRBJ1-1, with 8 bases that match TRBD1. Germline-derived CDR1 and CDR2 are SNHLY and FYNNEI. CDR3 length equals 15 residues. Germline trimming cut 6 bases from V and 1 base from J; bases unmatched to any gene: 7. The CDR3 nucleotides read TGTGCCAGCAGAAAATCCGACAGGGGGAACACTGAAGCTTTCTTT. Protein: CASRKSDRGNTEAFF.

This chain links TRBV5-1 with TRBJ2-7; D gene unclear. Germline-derived CDR1 and CDR2 are SGHRS and YFSETQ. The CDR3 runs to 14 residues. Trimming cost V 4 bases and J 0 bases, with 11 bases left between them. CDR3 in amino acids: CASSPAWNSYEQYF. DNA of the CDR3: TGCGCCAGCAGCCCGGCGTGGAACTCCTACGAGCAGTACTTC.

This chain connects TRBV9 to TRBJ2-7; the match to TRBD2 covers 12 bases. In germline, CDR1 is SGDLS, CDR2 YYNGEE. This CDR3 region has 14 residues. The V and J ends lost 4 bases and 4 bases, in that order; junction bases with no gene match: 3. CDR3 sequence (DNA): TGTGCCAGCAGCCTCCTAGCGGGAGGGTACGAGCAGTACTTC. This codes for CASSLLAGGYEQYF.